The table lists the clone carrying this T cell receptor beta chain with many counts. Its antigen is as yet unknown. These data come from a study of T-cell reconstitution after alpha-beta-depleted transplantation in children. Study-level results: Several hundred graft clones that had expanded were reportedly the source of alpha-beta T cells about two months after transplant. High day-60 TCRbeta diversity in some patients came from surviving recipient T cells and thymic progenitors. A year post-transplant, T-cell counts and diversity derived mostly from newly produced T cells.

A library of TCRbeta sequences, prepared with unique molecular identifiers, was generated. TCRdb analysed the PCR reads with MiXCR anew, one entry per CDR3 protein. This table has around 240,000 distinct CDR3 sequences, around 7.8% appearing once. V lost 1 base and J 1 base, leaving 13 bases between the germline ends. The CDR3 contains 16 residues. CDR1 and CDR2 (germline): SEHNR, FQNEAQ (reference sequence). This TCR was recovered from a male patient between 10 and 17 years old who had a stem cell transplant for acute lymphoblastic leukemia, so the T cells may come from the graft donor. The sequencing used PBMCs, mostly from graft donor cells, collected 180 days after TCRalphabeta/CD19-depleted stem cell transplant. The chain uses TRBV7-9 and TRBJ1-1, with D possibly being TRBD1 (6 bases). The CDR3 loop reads CASSLVPGAENTEAFF. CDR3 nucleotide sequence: TGTGCCAGCAGCTTAGTTCCAGGGGCGGAGAACACTGAAGCTTTCTTT.